A single sample is the source of the 14 T cell receptor beta chains below, sequenced in a study of blood T cell repertoires in COVID-19. Method: immunoSEQ multiplex PCR; TCRdb's copy keeps in-frame clones and lacks some. Counted here are fewer than 500,000 clones, about 80% occurring once; the ten biggest clones make up more than 1%. Sequences were obtained from peripheral blood. Receptors originate from a human donor with acute or convalescent COVID-19. The donor label of this sample is uncertain.

This chain joins TRBV6-5 and TRBJ2-7; perhaps TRBD1 as D (5 bases). Trimming pared 4 bases from V and 4 bases from J, leaving 8 bases between. The germline V gene has CDR1 MNHEY and CDR2 SVGAGI. This CDR3 has 12 amino acids. In nucleotides, the CDR3 is TGTGCCAGCAGTTCATCAGGGTACGAGCAGTACTTC. Protein: CASSSSGYEQYF.

The rearrangement joins TRBV19 to TRBJ1-2; tentative D call: TRBD1 (6 bases). Germline CDR1 is LNHDA and CDR2 is SQIVND (reference sequence). Trimming shortened V by 3 bases and J by 4 bases, and 12 bases separated the two germline ends. The CDR3 totals 14 residues. CDR3 loop: CASSIGGQSYGYTF. Here the CDR3 DNA reads TGTGCCAGTAGTATCGGAGGACAGTCCTATGGCTACACCTTC.

In this sample, this clone turned up once. V and J are TRBV4-2 and TRBJ2-3; D call uncertain. The CDR3 spans 14 residues. Germline V gives CDR1 LGHNA, CDR2 YNFKEQ. V was cut by 0 bases and J by 5 bases, with 9 bases left in between. This CDR3 is CASSQEAFVDTQYF. In nucleotides, the CDR3 is TGTGCCAGCAGCCAAGAAGCGTTCGTAGATACGCAGTATTTT.

CDR3 nucleotides: TGTGCCAGCAGTTACACCTCCACCCAGGGAATCACTGAAGCTTTCTTT. Amino acids: CASSYTSTQGITEAFF. V gene TRBV6-5 combines with J gene TRBJ1-1, with TRBD1 as a possible D gene (5 bases). The CDR3 extends over 16 amino acids. CDR1 is MNHEY, CDR2 SVGAGI, per germline. Trimming removed 2 bases at V and 4 bases at J, with 17 bases between.

CDR3 in amino acids: CASSGTGASYGYTF. In nucleotides, the CDR3 is TGTGCCAGTAGCGGGACAGGGGCCTCCTATGGCTACACCTTC. V gene TRBV19 combines with J gene TRBJ1-2, with 10 bases matching TRBD1. Losses at the gene ends were 6 bases for V and 4 bases for J; bases not matched to a gene: 5. Germline values: CDR1 LNHDA, CDR2 SQIVND (reference sequence). The length of the CDR3 is 14 residues.

V usage is TRBV6-6 and J usage is TRBJ2-7, with 8 bases aligning to TRBD1. Germline V CDR1 and CDR2: MNHNY, SVGAGI (reference sequence). J lost 4 bases, V lost 2 bases, and 7 bases had no gene match. The CDR3 runs 15 residues. The CDR3 spells CASSYADRGGYEQYF. The CDR3 nucleotides are TGTGCCAGCAGTTACGCCGACAGGGGAGGATACGAGCAGTACTTC.

The rearrangement links TRBV5-1 to TRBJ1-1; D is ambiguous. There are 13 residues in the CDR3. The germline CDR1 and CDR2 sequences are SGHRS and YFSETQ. V lost 4 bases, J lost 2 bases, and 9 bases lay in between. In DNA, the CDR3 is TGCGCCAGCAGCGGGCCGCAAAACACTGAAGCTTTCTTT. Amino acid sequence: CASSGPQNTEAFF. The complete variable domain, with remaining parts taken from reference TRBV5-1 and TRBJ1-1, reads KAGVTQTPRYLIKTRGQQVTLSCSPISGHRSVSWYQQTPGQGLQFLFEYFSETQRNKGNFPGRFSGRQFSNSRSEMNVSTLELGDSALYLCASSGPQNTEAFFGQGTRLTVV.

Turning to this clone: The same CDR3 can be traced to other DNA sequences in this sample. In nucleotides, the CDR3 is TGTGCCAGCAGCTTAGGTCAGGGTGGGCAGCCCCAGCATTTT. Translated: CASSLGQGGQPQHF. The genes are TRBV7-2 and TRBJ1-5; D is perhaps TRBD1 (5 bases). This CDR3 has 14 amino acids. Trimming left V 1 base short and J 7 bases short, with 11 bases between. CDR1 is SGHTA, CDR2 FQGNSA, per germline.

The CDR3 is CASRGLDGNEQFF. In DNA, the CDR3 is TGTGCCAGCAGGGGACTAGATGGGAATGAGCAGTTCTTC. The rearrangement joins TRBV14 to TRBJ2-1, with 8 positions matching TRBD2. V shed 6 bases, J shed 7 bases, and the junction held 5 bases outside the gene matches. This CDR3 spans 13 amino acids. Germline V gene sequence: CDR1 SGHDN, CDR2 FVKESK.

V is TRBV5-1 and J is TRBJ2-7; 10 bases are a match to TRBD2. The CDR3 is made up of 14 amino acids. The V segment lost 4 bases and the J segment 3 bases; nucleotides outside the gene matches: 4. CDR1 SGHRS and CDR2 YFSETQ come from the germline V gene. In DNA, the CDR3 is TGCGCCAGCAGCCTAGGACTAGCGGTCTACGAGCAGTACTTC. This encodes CASSLGLAVYEQYF.

V and J are TRBV6-5 and TRBJ1-3; possibly TRBD1 for D (5 bases). This CDR3 spans 15 amino acids. Deletions cut 6 bases from V and 0 bases from J, with 12 bases between. CDR1 and CDR2 from the germline V gene are MNHEY and SVGAGI. For the CDR3, the DNA is TGTGCCAGCAGATCCGCAGGGTCCTCTGGAAACACCATATATTTT. The encoded protein is CASRSAGSSGNTIYF.

The chain links TRBV5-1 to TRBJ1-1; 7 positions match TRBD1. J was trimmed by 7 bases and V by 0 bases; bases with no gene match: 9. Germline assignment: CDR1 SGHRS and CDR2 YFSETQ. This CDR3 has 15 residues. The CDR3: CASSLGQGGVGEAFF. CDR3 nucleotide sequence: TGCGCCAGCAGCTTGGGACAGGGTGGTGTCGGTGAAGCTTTCTTT.

The rearrangement joins TRBV6-6 to TRBJ2-5; 8 bases are a match to TRBD2. The V gene's germline CDR1 is MNHNY and CDR2 SVGAGI (reference sequence). CDR3 length: 16 amino acids. Germline trimming cut 6 bases from V and 2 bases from J; bases unmatched to any gene: 11. In DNA, the CDR3 is TGTGCCAGCAGCCCTGGTGGTAGCGGGACACAAGAGACCCAGTACTTC. This codes for CASSPGGSGTQETQYF.

Regarding this clone: The sample contains more than one DNA sequence encoding this CDR3. The DNA of the CDR3 is TGTGCCAGCTCACCACGGAGCGGGAGTGGGGAGACCCAGTACTTC. It translates to CASSPRSGSGETQYF. The V gene is TRBV18, the J gene TRBJ2-5, with 8 positions matching TRBD2. Germline-derived CDR1 and CDR2 are KGHSH and LQKENI. V was clipped by 1 base and J by 5 bases; unmatched bases: 6. The CDR3 length is 15 residues. The complete variable domain, with remaining parts taken from reference TRBV18 and TRBJ2-5, reads NAGVMQNPRHLVRRRGQEARLRCSPMKGHSHVYWYRQLPEEGLKFMVYLQKENIIDESGMPKERFSAEFPKEGPSILRIQQVVRGDSAAYFCASSPRSGSGETQYFGPGTRLLVL.